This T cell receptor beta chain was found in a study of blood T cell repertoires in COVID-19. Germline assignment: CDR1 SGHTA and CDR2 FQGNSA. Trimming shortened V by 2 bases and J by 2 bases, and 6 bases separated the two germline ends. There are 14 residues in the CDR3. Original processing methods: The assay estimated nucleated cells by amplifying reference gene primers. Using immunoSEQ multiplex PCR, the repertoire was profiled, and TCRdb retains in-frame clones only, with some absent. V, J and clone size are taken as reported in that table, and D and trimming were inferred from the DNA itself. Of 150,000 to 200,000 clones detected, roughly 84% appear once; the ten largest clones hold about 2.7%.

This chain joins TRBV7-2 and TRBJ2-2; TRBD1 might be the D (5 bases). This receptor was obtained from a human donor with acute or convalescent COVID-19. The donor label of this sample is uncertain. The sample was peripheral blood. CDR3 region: CASSLQGNTGELFF. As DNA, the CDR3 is TGTGCCAGCAGCTTACAGGGCAACACCGGGGAGCTGTTTTTT.